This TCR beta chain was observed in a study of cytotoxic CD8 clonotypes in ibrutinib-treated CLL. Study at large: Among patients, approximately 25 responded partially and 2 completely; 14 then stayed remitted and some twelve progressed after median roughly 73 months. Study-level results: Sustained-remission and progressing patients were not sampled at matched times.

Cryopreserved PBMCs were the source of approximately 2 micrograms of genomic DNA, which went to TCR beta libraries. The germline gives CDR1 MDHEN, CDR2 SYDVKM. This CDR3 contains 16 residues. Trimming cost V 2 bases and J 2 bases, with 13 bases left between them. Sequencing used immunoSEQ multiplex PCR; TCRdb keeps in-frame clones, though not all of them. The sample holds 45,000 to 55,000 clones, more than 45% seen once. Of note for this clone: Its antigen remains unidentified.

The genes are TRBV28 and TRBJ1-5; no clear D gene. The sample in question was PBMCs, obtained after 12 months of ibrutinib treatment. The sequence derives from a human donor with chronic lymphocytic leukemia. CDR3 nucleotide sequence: TGTGCCAGCAGTTTAATGCGGGGATTGGGCAATCAGCCCCAGCATTTT. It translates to CASSLMRGLGNQPQHF.